The 18 T cell receptor beta chains listed next were all sequenced from one sample in a study of blood T cell repertoires in COVID-19. Assay used: immunoSEQ multiplex PCR; TCRdb lists only in-frame clones, some missing. This sample carries approximately 200,000 clones, 86% of them seen once, and the ten largest clones take 2.9%. The sample comprised peripheral blood. The receptors stem from a woman aged 30 to 39 with active or convalescent COVID-19.

Written as DNA, the CDR3 is TGTGCCAGTAGCCCCGATGGAGTTCAGCCCCAGCATTTT. It encodes CASSPDGVQPQHF. The chain employs TRBV19 and TRBJ1-5, with D uncertain. This CDR3 has 13 residues. The germline gives CDR1 LNHDA, CDR2 SQIVND (reference sequence). V gave up 6 bases and J gave up 6 bases, with 12 bases separating them.

The gene calls are TRBV12-3 or TRBV12-4 and TRBJ1-5; D is perhaps TRBD1 (5 bases). The CDR3 runs 13 residues. V was trimmed by 2 bases and J by 4 bases, leaving 6 bases between them. The CDR3 DNA reads as TGTGCCAGCAGTTTAAGGACAAATCAGCCCCAGCATTTT. It codes for CASSLRTNQPQHF.

V usage is TRBV19 and J usage is TRBJ2-3; 10 bases are a match to TRBD1. CDR3 size: 16 residues. Germline V lookup: CDR1 LNHDA, CDR2 SQIVND (reference sequence). Trimming removed 2 bases from V and 2 bases from J; junction bases left unmatched: 4. In nucleotides, the CDR3 is TGTGCCAGTAGTATAAAGGGACAGGGGAACACAGATACGCAGTATTTT. It encodes CASSIKGQGNTDTQYF.

The rearrangement links TRBV7-9 to TRBJ1-1, with a tentative D call TRBD1 (6 bases). Germline lookup yields CDR1 SEHNR and CDR2 FQNEAQ (reference sequence). With 5 bases removed from V and 11 bases from J, the gap between germline ends came to 21 bases. CDR3 size: 14 residues. The DNA for the CDR3 is TGTGCCAGCAGCCTGGGGGGGACATCGGCTGGCGCTTTCTTT. This sequence encodes CASSLGGTSAGAFF.

This clone was detected a few times. This same CDR3 is encoded by further DNA sequences in the sample. The chain has TRBV27 and TRBJ1-1; 10 bases match TRBD1. The trim removed 3 bases at V and 5 bases at J, leaving 3 bases unmatched. In germline, CDR1 is MNHEY, CDR2 SMNVEV (reference sequence). The CDR3 is made up of 14 amino acids. CDR3 residues: CASSLGQGNTEAFF. In nucleotides, the CDR3 is TGTGCCAGCAGTTTGGGACAGGGGAATACTGAAGCTTTCTTT.

The genes are TRBV6-1 and TRBJ2-5; 14 positions match TRBD2. Germline trimming cut 3 bases from V and 5 bases from J; bases unmatched to any gene: 2. Germline CDR1 and CDR2: MNHNS and SASEGT. The CDR3 sequence is 15 residues long. DNA of the CDR3: TGTGCCAGCAGTGAGGGACTAGCGGGAGTCGAGACCCAGTACTTC. This translates into CASSEGLAGVETQYF.

V and J are TRBV11-2 and TRBJ2-6, with a possible D match to TRBD1 (6 bases). V shed 7 bases and J shed 0 bases, with 13 bases lying between them. This CDR3 has 16 residues. Per germline, CDR1 SGHAT and CDR2 FQNNGV. This chain's CDR3 is CASNDRSSSGANVLTF. In DNA, the CDR3 is TGTGCCAGCAACGACAGGAGTTCCTCTGGGGCCAACGTCCTGACTTTC.

The genes are TRBV29-1 and TRBJ2-5; the match to TRBD2 covers 9 bases. The CDR3 loop spans 14 amino acids. V shed 3 bases and J 4 bases; nucleotides not matched to a gene: 6. Germline V CDR1 and CDR2: SQVTM, ANQGSEA. CDR3 residues: CSVDSGLALETQYF. The CDR3 DNA reads TGCAGCGTTGACTCGGGACTAGCCTTAGAGACCCAGTACTTC.

V gene TRBV11-2 combines with J gene TRBJ2-7; D uncertain. Germline assignment: CDR1 SGHAT and CDR2 FQNNGV. V shed 1 base and J shed 4 bases, with 11 bases lying between them. CDR3 length: 14 amino acids. The CDR3 nucleotides are TGTGCCAGCAGCTTAGGGCAGGATGGATACGAGCAGTACTTC. It specifies CASSLGQDGYEQYF.

This chain links TRBV7-9 with TRBJ1-4; the match to TRBD1 covers 10 bases. The CDR3 spans 17 residues. The germline V gene encodes CDR1 SEHNR and CDR2 FQNEAQ (reference sequence). V was clipped by 5 bases and J by 10 bases; unmatched bases: 16. This chain's CDR3 is CASSPRVRGQGSIKLFF. CDR3 sequence (DNA): TGTGCCAGCAGCCCTAGGGTAAGGGGACAGGGGTCAATAAAACTGTTTTTT.

This CDR3 is CAWSDNRVYRNEQFF. CDR3 nucleotides: TGTGCCTGGAGTGACAACAGGGTGTATAGGAATGAGCAGTTCTTC. The chain carries TRBV30 and TRBJ2-1, with D perhaps TRBD1 (6 bases). This CDR3 comprises 15 residues. Germline V gene sequence: CDR1 GTSNPN, CDR2 SVGIG (reference sequence). Deletions cut 1 base from V and 7 bases from J, with 17 bases between.

The chain couples TRBV11-2 to TRBJ1-1, with D perhaps TRBD1 (5 bases). The CDR3 loop spans 12 amino acids. The germline V gene has CDR1 SGHAT and CDR2 FQNNGV. Trimming removed 4 bases at V and 6 bases at J, with 9 bases between. CDR3 nucleotides: TGTGCCAGCAGCTCCTGGGGCCCTGAAGCTTTCTTT. Protein product: CASSSWGPEAFF.

The V call is TRBV4-1, the J call TRBJ1-1; TRBD1 matches 8 bases. This CDR3 comprises 19 residues. The V gene's germline CDR1 is MGHRA and CDR2 YSYEKL. V lost 3 bases, J lost 5 bases, and 20 bases stayed unmatched. Here the CDR3 DNA reads TGCGCCAGCAGCCATGTCTTTAAGGACAGGGCAGGGGTGGAGACTGAAGCTTTCTTT. This gives the protein CASSHVFKDRAGVETEAFF.

The V call is TRBV5-1, the J call TRBJ1-1, with D possibly being TRBD1 (5 bases). This CDR3 comprises 17 residues. Trimming cost V 0 bases and J 3 bases, with 18 bases left between them. CDR1 SGHRS and CDR2 YFSETQ come from the germline V gene. The CDR3 sequence: CASSLEFRTLADTEAFF. The CDR3 region has the DNA TGCGCCAGCAGCTTGGAATTTCGGACATTAGCGGACACTGAAGCTTTCTTT.

The chain uses TRBV19 and TRBJ1-1; D is unresolved. This CDR3 is 11 amino acids long. Per germline, CDR1 LNHDA and CDR2 SQIVND (reference sequence). V was trimmed by 6 bases and J by 8 bases, leaving 10 bases between them. The CDR3, as DNA: TGTGCCAGTAGGGAGTTCAAGGAAGCTTTCTTT. Residues: CASREFKEAFF. The full variable domain, with the rest looked up from reference TRBV19 and TRBJ1-1, is DGGITQSPKYLFRKEGQNVTLSCEQNLNHDAMYWYRQDPGQGLRLIYYSQIVNDFQKGDIAEGYSVSREKKESFPLTVTSAQKNPTAFYLCASREFKEAFFGQGTRLTVV.

This clone was recorded once. This chain links TRBV30 with TRBJ1-1; D unresolved. CDR1 and CDR2 (germline): GTSNPN, SVGIG (reference sequence). V was pared by 2 bases and J by 8 bases, with 15 bases between. CDR3 length: 13 amino acids. DNA of the CDR3: TGTGCCTGGAGTCCCCTGGGCCTCATCGAAGCTTTCTTT. Translation: CAWSPLGLIEAFF.

This chain uses TRBV19 with TRBJ2-5; TRBD1 is a possible D gene (6 bases). CDR1 is LNHDA, CDR2 SQIVND, per germline (reference sequence). This CDR3 region has 16 residues. Between the trimmed V and J ends, which lost 6 bases and 1 base, there was a span of 18 bases. The CDR3 nucleotides are TGTGCCAGTAGCTCGGCTGGCAGGGGTGGCCAAGAGACCCAGTACTTC. Its translation: CASSSAGRGGQETQYF.

The CDR3 DNA reads as TGTGCCAGCACGGGACAGGGGACTCATAGCAATCAGCCCCAGCATTTT. Translating it yields CASTGQGTHSNQPQHF. The chain joins TRBV19 to TRBJ1-5; 10 bases fit TRBD1. This CDR3 has 16 amino acids. CDR1 is LNHDA, CDR2 SQIVND, per germline (reference sequence). With 9 bases clipped from V and 0 bases from J, the junction kept 8 bases outside the gene matches.